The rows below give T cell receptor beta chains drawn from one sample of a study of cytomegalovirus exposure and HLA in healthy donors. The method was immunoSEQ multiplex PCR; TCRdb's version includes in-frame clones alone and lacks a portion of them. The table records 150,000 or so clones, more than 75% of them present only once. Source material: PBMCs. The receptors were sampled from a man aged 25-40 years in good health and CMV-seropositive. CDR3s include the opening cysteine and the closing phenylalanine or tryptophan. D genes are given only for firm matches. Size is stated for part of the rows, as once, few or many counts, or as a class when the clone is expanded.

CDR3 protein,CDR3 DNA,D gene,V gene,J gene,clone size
CASSLTKQSSGNTIYF,TGTGCCAGCAGCCTTACTAAGCAAAGCTCTGGAAACACCATATATTTT,NA,TRBV5-6,TRBJ1-3,NA
CASSLTSLRTDTRYF,TGTGCCAGCAGCTTGACTAGCCTTAGGACAGATACGCGGTATTTT,NA,TRBV7-6,TRBJ2-3,once
CASSVYSYEQYF,TGTGCCAGCAGCGTATACTCCTACGAGCAGTACTTC,NA,TRBV5-6,TRBJ2-7,NA
CASSHRTLAGGNTGELFF,TGTGCCAGCAGCCACCGAACACTAGCGGGGGGGAACACCGGGGAGCTGTTTTTT,TRBD2,TRBV4-2,TRBJ2-2,NA
CASDRTGGNTEALF,TGTGCCAGCGACAGGACAGGGGGGAACACTGAAGCTCTCTTT,TRBD1,TRBV5-6,TRBJ1-1,NA
CASTRGQGNQPQHF,TGCGCCAGCACCAGAGGACAGGGGAATCAGCCCCAGCATTTT,TRBD1,TRBV10-2,TRBJ1-5,NA
CASRGTYQPQHF,TGTGCCAGCAGAGGGACATATCAGCCCCAGCATTTT,NA,TRBV28,TRBJ1-5,NA
CASSFRSAGNEQYF,TGTGCCAGCAGTTTCCGGTCGGCAGGGAACGAGCAGTACTTC,NA,TRBV27,TRBJ2-7,once
CAWSIGNQPQHF,TGTGCCTGGAGTATCGGCAATCAGCCCCAGCATTTT,NA,TRBV30,TRBJ1-5,NA
CASSSSPSYEQYF,TGTGCCAGCAGCTCCTCCCCCTCCTACGAGCAGTACTTC,NA,TRBV13,TRBJ2-7,NA
CASSSTAGISYNEQFF,TGTGCCAGCAGTTCAACAGCGGGGATCTCCTACAATGAGCAGTTCTTC,TRBD2,TRBV5-4,TRBJ2-1,NA
CASSIRRGQFHYGYTF,TGTGCCAGTAGTATTCGGCGTGGGCAGTTCCACTATGGCTACACCTTC,NA,TRBV19,TRBJ1-2,NA
CSALEQETQYF,TGCAGTGCTTTAGAACAAGAGACCCAGTACTTC,NA,TRBV20-1,TRBJ2-5,once
CASSPRENYGYTF,TGTGCCAGCAGCCCCCGGGAAAACTATGGCTACACCTTC,NA,TRBV5-4,TRBJ1-2,few
CAISESSGTGAVGANVLTF,TGTGCCATCAGTGAGTCGTCTGGAACAGGGGCGGTTGGGGCCAACGTCCTGACTTTC,TRBD1,TRBV10-3,TRBJ2-6,NA
CASSLAEGASDTQYF,TGTGCTAGCAGCTTAGCAGAGGGGGCTTCAGATACGCAGTATTTT,TRBD1,TRBV7-7,TRBJ2-3,NA
CASTTGTSGRKDEQFF,TGCGCCAGCACCACCGGGACTAGCGGGAGGAAGGATGAGCAGTTCTTC,TRBD2,TRBV5-1,TRBJ2-1,NA
CASGGQNYGYTF,TGTGCCAGCGGAGGACAGAACTATGGCTACACCTTC,NA,TRBV6-1,TRBJ1-2,once
CASSEAARLATDTQYF,TGTGCCAGCAGTGAAGCCGCGCGACTAGCCACAGATACGCAGTATTTT,TRBD2,TRBV2,TRBJ2-3,NA
CASGLGTGSGEKLFF,TGTGCTAGTGGTTTGGGGACAGGGTCGGGTGAAAAACTGTTTTTT,TRBD1,TRBV12-5,TRBJ1-4,NA
CASSYGQGSVNEQFF,TGTGCCAGCAGTTACGGGCAGGGCTCCGTCAATGAGCAGTTCTTC,NA,TRBV6-5,TRBJ2-1,once
CASSNLGQVRAYEQYF,TGTGCCAGCAGCAACCTAGGACAGGTTAGAGCATACGAGCAGTACTTC,TRBD1,TRBV7-8,TRBJ2-7,NA
CASSLSYAGEITGELFF,TGTGCCAGCAGCCTCTCCTACGCGGGAGAGATCACCGGGGAGCTGTTTTTT,TRBD2,TRBV5-6,TRBJ2-2,NA
CASGPAGPAGNTIYF,TGTGCCAGCGGGCCTGCAGGTCCGGCTGGAAACACCATATATTTT,NA,TRBV4-2,TRBJ1-3,NA
CASSPPMAGSHIGELFF,TGTGCCAGCTCACCACCTATGGCAGGCTCACACATCGGGGAGCTGTTTTTT,NA,TRBV18,TRBJ2-2,NA
CASSTGGSSNYGYTF,TGTGCCAGCAGCACAGGGGGTTCCTCTAACTATGGCTACACCTTC,TRBD1,TRBV9,TRBJ1-2,NA
CASSLPGGVDTQYF,TGTGCCAGCAGCTTGCCGGGGGGGGTGGATACGCAGTATTTT,TRBD2,TRBV5-4,TRBJ2-3,few
CASSGATSRSGSYNEQFF,TGTGCCAGCAGTGGGGCAACCTCCAGAAGCGGATCCTACAATGAGCAGTTCTTC,NA,TRBV6-1,TRBJ2-1,NA
CASSDLRPADTQYF,TGTGCCAGCAGTGATTTGAGGCCGGCAGATACGCAGTATTTT,NA,TRBV25-1,TRBJ2-3,NA
CASSVSLAQETQYF,TGTGCCAGCAGCGTATCCTTGGCTCAAGAGACCCAGTACTTC,NA,TRBV9,TRBJ2-5,NA
CATSRDRGVETQYF,TGTGCCACCAGCAGAGACAGGGGTGTAGAGACCCAGTACTTC,NA,TRBV15,TRBJ2-5,NA
CASSFTGVNTEAFF,TGTGCCAGCAGCTTCACAGGGGTGAACACTGAAGCTTTCTTT,TRBD1,TRBV7-9,TRBJ1-1,NA
CASSSLGGDTGELFF,TGTGCCAGCAGTTCCTTGGGGGGTGACACCGGGGAGCTGTTTTTT,NA,TRBV28,TRBJ2-2,NA
CASSHPTGGDEQYF,TGTGCCAGCAGCCACCCGACCGGGGGAGACGAGCAGTACTTC,NA,TRBV7-6,TRBJ2-7,NA
CASGAGLAGTQYF,TGTGCTAGTGGGGCGGGCTTGGCGGGTACGCAGTATTTT,NA,TRBV12-5,TRBJ2-3,NA
CAISEAGPQDEQYF,TGTGCCATCAGTGAAGCAGGGCCCCAAGACGAGCAGTACTTC,NA,TRBV10-3,TRBJ2-7,NA
CASASLSYADTQYF,TGTGCCAGTGCGTCCCTCTCCTACGCAGATACGCAGTATTTT,NA,TRBV19,TRBJ2-3,NA
CASRREDTDTQYF,TGTGCCAGCAGACGCGAAGACACAGATACGCAGTATTTT,NA,TRBV6-1,TRBJ2-3,once
CASSFAGGKYEQYF,TGCGCCAGCAGCTTTGCGGGGGGTAAATACGAGCAGTACTTC,TRBD2,TRBV5-1,TRBJ2-7,NA
CASSQAAGTYEQYF,TGCGCCAGCAGCCAAGCGGCAGGAACCTACGAGCAGTACTTC,NA,TRBV4-1,TRBJ2-7,NA
CASAYGTGGRARFF,TGTGCCAGTGCGTATGGGACAGGGGGCCGGGCGCGGTTCTTC,TRBD1,TRBV28,TRBJ2-1,NA
CASSGGQGVSQPQHF,TGTGCCAGCTCGGGGGGACAGGGGGTAAGTCAGCCCCAGCATTTT,TRBD1,TRBV18,TRBJ1-5,NA
CASRQDIHEQYF,TGTGCAAGTCGCCAGGACATTCACGAGCAGTACTTC,NA,TRBV12-2,TRBJ2-7,NA
CASSPGRNTEAFF,TGTGCCAGCAGTCCCGGTAGGAACACTGAAGCTTTCTTT,NA,TRBV28,TRBJ1-1,once
CASSKSKGTSGYYEQYF,TGTGCCAGCAGCAAAAGTAAGGGGACTAGCGGTTACTACGAGCAGTACTTC,NA,TRBV21-1,TRBJ2-7,NA
CASSEPWTALLPQHF,TGTGCCAGCAGTGAACCCTGGACAGCTCTGTTGCCCCAGCATTTT,NA,TRBV6-1,TRBJ1-5,few
CASSPHRTGDNYEQYF,TGTGCCAGCAGTCCCCACCGGACAGGGGACAACTACGAGCAGTACTTC,TRBD1,TRBV28,TRBJ2-7,NA
CATSRDREDSYEQYF,TGTGCCACCAGCAGAGATCGAGAGGACTCCTACGAGCAGTACTTC,NA,TRBV15,TRBJ2-7,NA
CASSLGRLAGQETQYF,TGTGCTAGCAGCTTAGGGAGACTAGCGGGACAAGAGACCCAGTACTTC,TRBD2,TRBV7-7,TRBJ2-5,once
CASSWDTGSSGNTIYF,TGCGCCAGCAGCTGGGATACTGGGAGCTCTGGAAACACCATATATTTT,NA,TRBV5-1,TRBJ1-3,NA
CASSLGLAEFYEQYF,TGCGCCAGCAGCCTCGGACTAGCGGAGTTCTACGAGCAGTACTTC,TRBD2,TRBV4-1,TRBJ2-7,once
CASSPTGYSTDTQYF,TGTGCCAGCTCACCCACAGGTTATAGCACAGATACGCAGTATTTT,NA,TRBV18,TRBJ2-3,NA
CASSGRLRTGNGYTF,TGTGCCAGCAGTGGCCGTCTCCGGACAGGGAATGGCTACACCTTC,TRBD1,TRBV25-1,TRBJ1-2,NA
CASSPRARSDEQFF,TGTGCCAGTAGTCCCCGTGCGCGGAGCGATGAGCAGTTCTTC,NA,TRBV19,TRBJ2-1,NA
CASSAPSALFTQYF,TGTGCCAGCTCAGCGCCTAGCGCCCTTTTTACCCAGTACTTC,NA,TRBV18,TRBJ2-5,NA
CASTTGQLYGYTF,TGTGCCAGCACCACAGGACAACTCTATGGCTACACCTTC,NA,TRBV6-1,TRBJ1-2,NA